This TCR beta chain stems from a study of T-cell memory formation after mild COVID-19. Study as a whole: For the most part, TCR clusters were specific to one donor. The study's findings and limits: CD4+ contracting clones were found mainly in CM and EM, and CD8+ ones in EMRA.

This CDR3 has 15 residues. The germline gives CDR1 DFQATT, CDR2 SNEGSKA (reference sequence). The ends were cut back, 2 bases at V and 4 bases at J, with 15 bases in the middle. cDNA libraries for TCR alpha and TCR beta, carrying sample barcodes and UMIs, came from 5'RACE with constant-segment primers. TCRdb processed the 5' RACE reads anew with MiXCR; each CDR3 protein has one entry. This sample carries about 270,000 distinct CDR3 sequences, 16% of them seen once, and the ten largest clones take around a fifth. This clonotype was counted between two and nine times. The antigen is undetermined. This clonotype was sampled from a man between 18 and 29 years old who had mild COVID-19 (a few samples of this study predate the infection). Cell type and time point are not known. Material: PBMCs or a T cell subset sorted from them (not recorded which). This rearrangement joins TRBV20-1 to TRBJ1-3; D perhaps matches TRBD1 (6 bases). The chain's CDR3 is CSARPEQGLGNTIYF. CDR3 sequence (DNA): TGCAGTGCTAGACCAGAACAGGGACTCGGAAACACCATATATTTT.